The next 5 T cell receptor beta chains were all read from a single sample in a study of T cell clonality in common variable immunodeficiency. Sequencing used immunoSEQ multiplex PCR; TCRdb keeps in-frame clones, though not all of them. This sample carries some 60,000 clones, none of them present only once. Sequenced sample: peripheral blood mononuclear cells. The receptors originated from a person aged 18 to 70 in good health.

There are many counts of this clone. The DNA ends 3 residues before the CDR3 does, and the rest of the CDR3 is filled in from the germline J gene. The chain links TRBV30 to TRBJ1-1; D is ambiguous. Germline CDR1 and CDR2: GTSNPN and SVGIG (reference sequence). V gave up 0 bases and J gave up 1 base, with 12 bases separating them. CDR3 size: 15 residues. This CDR3 reads CAWSVLETGNTEAFF. CDR3 DNA, as far as it was read: TGTGCCTGGAGTGTACTTGAGACGGGGAACACTGAA.

This clone showed up many times. The read gets to within 3 residues of the CDR3 end, and the germline J gene fills in the rest. The gene calls are TRBV2 and TRBJ2-3; TRBD2 matches at 7 bases. CDR1 is SNHLY and CDR2 is FYNNEI in the germline V gene. The CDR3 runs 12 residues. Trimming removed 6 bases from V and 6 bases from J; junction bases left unmatched: 3. The covered CDR3 bases are TGTGCCAGCAGGGGACTACCCGATACG. Translated: CASRGLPDT. The whole CDR3 region reads CASRGLPDTQYF.

This clone was detected ten times or more. The read falls 3 residues short of the CDR3 end, and the missing part is taken from the germline J gene. V gene TRBV12-3 or TRBV12-4 combines with J gene TRBJ1-2; the D gene is possibly TRBD1 (5 bases). The CDR3 has 14 amino acids. V was pared by 3 bases and J by 4 bases, with 12 bases between. The sequenced CDR3 bases are TGTGCCAGCAGTTTGAAGGGGTCGGGCTATGGC. Its protein is CASSLKGSGYG. The CDR3 reads in full as CASSLKGSGYGYTF.

This clone was counted a few times. The CDR3 end falls 3 residues outside the read, so it is completed with the germline J gene. V is TRBV13 and J is TRBJ1-2; 7 nucleotides match TRBD1. CDR3 length equals 15 residues. Per germline, CDR1 PRHDT and CDR2 FYEKMQ (reference sequence). The CDR3 sequence: CASSPRQGPGQGYTF. The CDR3 bases that were read are TGTGCCAGCAGCCCCCGACAGGGCCCAGGTCAAGGC. Together with reference TRBV13 and TRBJ1-2, the CDR3 gives the full variable domain: AAGVIQSPRHLIKEKRETATLKCYPIPRHDTVYWYQQGPGQDPQFLISFYEKMQSDKGSIPDRFSAQQFSDYHSELNMSSLELGDSALYFCASSPRQGPGQGYTFGSGTRLTVV.

This clone has at least ten counts. The CDR3 end is not reached by the read, which stops 3 residues before it; the germline J gene fills it in. The V and J genes are TRBV2 and TRBJ2-2; D might be TRBD1 (5 bases). CDR1 and CDR2 (germline): SNHLY, FYNNEI. V lost 11 bases and J lost 5, with 9 bases in between. This CDR3 region has 11 residues. Here the CDR3 reads CAGQGTGELFF. The sequenced part of the CDR3 DNA is TGTGCCGGCCAGGGTACCGGGGAG.